The source of this TCR beta chain is a study of a mutant IDH1 vaccine in newly diagnosed glioma. Overall study: Once 4-6 weeks had passed after radiotherapy alone, vaccination started, or it started with temozolomide cycles. V12 came at week 35, V13 at week 47.

General study findings and limits: Pseudoprogression appeared unlinked to shifts in leading peripheral T cell clonotypes.

Germline lookup yields CDR1 SGHTA and CDR2 FQGNSA. The CDR3 contains 12 residues. Trimming took 1 base from V and 12 from J; bases not matched to a gene: 6. TCRdb keeps only in-frame clones here, not all; method: immunoSEQ multiplex PCR. The sample holds some 40,000 clones, roughly 70% seen once. Time point of the sample: week 47, end of study. The vaccine gave 300 ug of a 20-mer mutant IDH1 peptide subcutaneously per dose. Each of the donors came in with new WHO grade 3 or 4 astrocytomas that were IDH1-mutant and ATRX-lost. As regards this clone: The antigen is not known.

V usage is TRBV7-2 and J usage is TRBJ2-7; 7 positions agree with TRBD2. This receptor was taken from a man in his forties with glioma. The material was PBMCs, obtained from a glioma patient whose treatment included an IDH1 peptide vaccine. CDR3 loop: CASSLGGLVLYV. CDR3 DNA: TGTGCCAGCAGCTTAGGCGGACTAGTCTTGTACGTC.